This is a list of T cell receptor beta chains from one sample in a study of T cells after yellow fever vaccination. MiXCR, run by TCRdb on the 5' RACE reads, gives a single entry per CDR3 protein. Among 550,000 or so distinct CDR3 sequences, approximately 21% were seen once, and the ten largest hold 13% to 15%. The material was PBMCs, obtained 15 days after the yellow fever booster vaccination. Source of these receptors: a young man who received the YFV17D yellow fever vaccine. Both conserved end residues are part of each CDR3. The D gene is left open where the match is weak.

v_call	d_call	j_call	cdr3_aa
TRBV2	NA	TRBJ2-1	CASHALTTPNEQFF
TRBV7-2	NA	TRBJ2-2	CASSRGTSNTGELFF
TRBV18	NA	TRBJ1-2	CASSPPESYYGYTF
TRBV14	TRBD1	TRBJ2-1	CASSQDLGQGKYNEQFF
TRBV9	TRBD1	TRBJ2-3	CASSVGDREQYF
TRBV10-2	NA	TRBJ2-7	CASSESSGDEQYF
TRBV4-3	NA	TRBJ1-2	CASSQNVRGEANYGYTF
TRBV3-1	TRBD1	TRBJ2-7	CASSQSPGQNYEQYF
TRBV15	NA	TRBJ2-5	CATGQKLGEETQYF
TRBV5-1	TRBD1	TRBJ2-1	CASNKPGQGRDEQFF
TRBV7-8	NA	TRBJ2-7	CASSRTNRDLVVEQYF
TRBV9	TRBD2	TRBJ2-3	CASSYTAGGGGGTDTQYF
TRBV7-9	NA	TRBJ2-1	CASSRGAGGNEQFF
TRBV20-1	TRBD2	TRBJ2-3	CSARGVLAGITDTQYF
TRBV7-9	NA	TRBJ1-5	CASSRGAGNGQPQHF
TRBV5-1	TRBD2	TRBJ2-1	CASSLESSGSSNEQFF
TRBV7-9	TRBD2	TRBJ2-1	CASSPRTSGTVYNEQFF
TRBV20-1	NA	TRBJ2-3	CSALTPDADTQYF
TRBV6-6	NA	TRBJ1-1	CASIRTGAGGFF
TRBV28	NA	TRBJ2-5	CASSLILLRETQYF
TRBV7-2	TRBD2	TRBJ2-7	CASSLDSSGAYEQYF
TRBV4-2	TRBD1	TRBJ2-7	CASSQGQGRSYEQYF
TRBV7-3	NA	TRBJ2-6	CASSFNRAGANVLTF
TRBV5-1	TRBD1	TRBJ2-7	CASSSQWDRGKYEQYF
TRBV6-5	TRBD2	TRBJ2-3	CASSYGLADTDTQYF
TRBV15	NA	TRBJ1-5	CATSRGNGYQPQHF